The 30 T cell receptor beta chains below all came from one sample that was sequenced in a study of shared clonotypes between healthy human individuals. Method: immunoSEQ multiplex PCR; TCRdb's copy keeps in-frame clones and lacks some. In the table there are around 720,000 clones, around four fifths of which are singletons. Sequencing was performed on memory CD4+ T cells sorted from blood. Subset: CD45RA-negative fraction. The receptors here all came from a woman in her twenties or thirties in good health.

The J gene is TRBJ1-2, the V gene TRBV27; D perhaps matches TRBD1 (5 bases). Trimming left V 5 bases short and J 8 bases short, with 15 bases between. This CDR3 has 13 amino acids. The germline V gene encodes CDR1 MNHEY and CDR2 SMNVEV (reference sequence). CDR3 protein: CASSRAGDKGYTF. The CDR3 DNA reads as TGTGCCAGCAGTAGGGCGGGGGATAAGGGCTACACCTTC.

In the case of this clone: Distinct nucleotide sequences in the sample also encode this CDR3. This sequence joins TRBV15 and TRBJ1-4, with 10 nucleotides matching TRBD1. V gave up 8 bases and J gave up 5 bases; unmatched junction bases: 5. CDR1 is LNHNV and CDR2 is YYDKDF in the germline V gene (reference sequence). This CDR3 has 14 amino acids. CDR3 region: CATARGQGNEKLFF. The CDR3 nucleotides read TGTGCCACCGCCCGGGGACAGGGGAATGAAAAACTGTTTTTT. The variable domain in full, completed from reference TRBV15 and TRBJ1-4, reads DAMVIQNPRYQVTQFGKPVTLSCSQTLNHNVMYWYQQKSSQAPKLLFHYYDKDFNNEADTPDNFQSRRPNTSFCFLDIRSPGLGDTAMYLCATARGQGNEKLFFGSGTQLSVL.

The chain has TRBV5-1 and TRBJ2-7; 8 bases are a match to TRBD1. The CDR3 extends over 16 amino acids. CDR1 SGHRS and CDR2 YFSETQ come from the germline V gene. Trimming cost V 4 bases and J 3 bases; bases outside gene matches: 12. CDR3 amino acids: CASSASSGTGVYEQYF. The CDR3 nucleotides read TGCGCCAGCAGCGCCTCATCCGGGACAGGAGTCTACGAGCAGTACTTC.

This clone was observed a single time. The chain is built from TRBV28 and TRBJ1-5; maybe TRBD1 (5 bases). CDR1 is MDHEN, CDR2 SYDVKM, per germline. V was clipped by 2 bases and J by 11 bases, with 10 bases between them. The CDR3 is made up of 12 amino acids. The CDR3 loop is CASSLTRQSQHF. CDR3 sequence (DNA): TGTGCCAGCAGTTTAACACGACAGTCCCAGCATTTT.

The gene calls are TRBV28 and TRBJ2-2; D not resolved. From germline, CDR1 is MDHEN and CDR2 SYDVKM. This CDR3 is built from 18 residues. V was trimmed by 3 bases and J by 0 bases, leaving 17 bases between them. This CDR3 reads CASSFNSRIFANTGELFF. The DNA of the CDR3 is TGTGCCAGCAGTTTCAATTCGCGGATATTCGCGAACACCGGGGAGCTGTTTTTT.

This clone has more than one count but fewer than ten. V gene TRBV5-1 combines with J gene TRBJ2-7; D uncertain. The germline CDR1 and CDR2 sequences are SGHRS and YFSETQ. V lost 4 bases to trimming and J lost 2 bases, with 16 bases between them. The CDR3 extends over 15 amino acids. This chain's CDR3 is CASSGNLGIAYEQYF. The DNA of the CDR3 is TGCGCCAGCAGCGGAAACCTTGGGATCGCCTACGAGCAGTACTTC.

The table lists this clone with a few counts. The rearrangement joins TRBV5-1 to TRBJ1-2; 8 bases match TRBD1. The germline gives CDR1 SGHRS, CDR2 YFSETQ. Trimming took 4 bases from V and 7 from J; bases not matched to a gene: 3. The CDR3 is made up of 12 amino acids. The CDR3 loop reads CASSRTGSGYTF. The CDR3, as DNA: TGCGCCAGCAGCCGGACAGGGAGTGGCTACACCTTC. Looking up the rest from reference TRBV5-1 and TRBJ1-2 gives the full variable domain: KAGVTQTPRYLIKTRGQQVTLSCSPISGHRSVSWYQQTPGQGLQFLFEYFSETQRNKGNFPGRFSGRQFSNSRSEMNVSTLELGDSALYLCASSRTGSGYTFGSGTRLTVV.

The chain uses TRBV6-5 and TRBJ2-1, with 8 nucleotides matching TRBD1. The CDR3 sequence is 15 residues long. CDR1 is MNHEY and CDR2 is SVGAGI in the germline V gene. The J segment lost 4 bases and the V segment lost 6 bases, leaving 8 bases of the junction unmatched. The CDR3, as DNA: TGTGCCAGCAGGACAGGGGAATTAGGGTACAATGAGCAGTTCTTC. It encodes CASRTGELGYNEQFF.

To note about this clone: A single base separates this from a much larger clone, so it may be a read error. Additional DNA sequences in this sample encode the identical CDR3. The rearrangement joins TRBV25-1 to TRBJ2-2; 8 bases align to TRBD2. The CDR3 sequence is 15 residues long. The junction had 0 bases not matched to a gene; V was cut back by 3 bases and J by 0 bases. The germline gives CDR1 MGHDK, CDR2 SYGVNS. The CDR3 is CASSDGRANTGELFF. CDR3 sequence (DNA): TGTGCCAGCAGTGACGGGAGGGCGAACACCGGGGAGCTGTTTTTT. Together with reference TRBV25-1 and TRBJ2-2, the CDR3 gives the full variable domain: EADIYQTPRYLVIGTGKKITLECSQTMGHDKMYWYQQDPGMELHLIHYSYGVNSTEKGDLSSESTVSRIRTEHFPLTLESARPSHTSQYLCASSDGRANTGELFFGEGSRLTVL.

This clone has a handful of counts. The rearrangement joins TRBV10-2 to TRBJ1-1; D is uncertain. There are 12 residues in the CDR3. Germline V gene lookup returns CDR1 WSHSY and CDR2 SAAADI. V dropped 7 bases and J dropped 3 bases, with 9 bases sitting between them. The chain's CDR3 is CASKRADTEAFF. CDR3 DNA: TGCGCCAGCAAGAGGGCGGACACTGAAGCTTTCTTT.

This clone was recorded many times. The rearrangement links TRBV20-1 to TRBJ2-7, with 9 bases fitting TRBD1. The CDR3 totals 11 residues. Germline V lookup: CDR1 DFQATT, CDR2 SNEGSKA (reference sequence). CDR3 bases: TGCAGGGTGGACAGGGGCTACGAGCAGTACTTC. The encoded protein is CRVDRGYEQYF.

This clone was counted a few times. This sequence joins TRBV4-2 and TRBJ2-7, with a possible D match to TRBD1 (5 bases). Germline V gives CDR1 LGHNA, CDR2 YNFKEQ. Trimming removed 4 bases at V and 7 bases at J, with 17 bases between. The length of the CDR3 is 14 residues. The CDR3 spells CASSPAGASGEQYF. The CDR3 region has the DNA TGTGCCAGCAGCCCGGCAGGTGCTTCAGGGGAGCAGTACTTC.

CDR3 region: CAIPPTRGTNQPQHF. The CDR3 DNA sequence: TGTGCCATCCCCCCCACCAGAGGTACGAATCAGCCCCAGCATTTT. The chain employs TRBV6-5 and TRBJ1-5; the D is unclear. This CDR3 region has 15 residues. The germline V gene encodes CDR1 MNHEY and CDR2 SVGAGI. With 10 bases removed from V and 4 bases from J, the gap between germline ends came to 20 bases.

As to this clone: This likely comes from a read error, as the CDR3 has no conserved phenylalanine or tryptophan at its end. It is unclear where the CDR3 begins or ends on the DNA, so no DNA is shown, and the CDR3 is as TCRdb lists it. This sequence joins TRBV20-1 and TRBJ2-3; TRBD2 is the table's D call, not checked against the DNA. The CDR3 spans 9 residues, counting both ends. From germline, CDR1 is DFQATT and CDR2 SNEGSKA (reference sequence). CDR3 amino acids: CSARVGGKG.

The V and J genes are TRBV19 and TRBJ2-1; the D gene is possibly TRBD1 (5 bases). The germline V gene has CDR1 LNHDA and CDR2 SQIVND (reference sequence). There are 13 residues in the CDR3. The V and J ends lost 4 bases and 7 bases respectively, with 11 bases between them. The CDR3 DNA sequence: TGTGCCAGTAGTAGGGGCGACAGTAATGAGCAGTTCTTC. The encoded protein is CASSRGDSNEQFF.

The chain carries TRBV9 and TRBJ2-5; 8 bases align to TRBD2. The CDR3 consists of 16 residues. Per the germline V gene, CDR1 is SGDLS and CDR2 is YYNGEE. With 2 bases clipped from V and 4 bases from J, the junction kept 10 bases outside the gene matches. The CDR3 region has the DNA TGTGCCAGCAGCGTGGATAGTAGCGGGATAAGAGAGACCCAGTACTTC. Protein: CASSVDSSGIRETQYF.

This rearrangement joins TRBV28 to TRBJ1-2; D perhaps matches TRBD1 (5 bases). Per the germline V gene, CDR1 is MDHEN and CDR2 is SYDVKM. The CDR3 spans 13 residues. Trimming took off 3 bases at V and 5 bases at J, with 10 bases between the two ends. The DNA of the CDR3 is TGTGCCAGCAGTTTTAGGCAGGGTTATGGCTACACCTTC. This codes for CASSFRQGYGYTF.

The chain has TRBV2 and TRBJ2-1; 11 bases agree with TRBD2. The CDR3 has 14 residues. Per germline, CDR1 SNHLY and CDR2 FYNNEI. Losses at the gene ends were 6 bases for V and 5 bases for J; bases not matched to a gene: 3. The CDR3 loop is CASRGTSGDNEQFF. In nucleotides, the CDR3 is TGTGCCAGCAGAGGGACTAGCGGAGACAATGAGCAGTTCTTC.

This CDR3 is CASSFGGGNNQPQHF. CDR3 nucleotides: TGTGCCAGCAGCTTCGGGGGCGGAAATAATCAGCCCCAGCATTTT. V gene TRBV7-9 combines with J gene TRBJ1-5, with a tentative D call TRBD1 (6 bases). The germline gives CDR1 SEHNR, CDR2 FQNEAQ (reference sequence). V lost 3 bases and J lost 4, with 13 bases in between. The CDR3 sequence is 15 residues long. The full variable domain, with the rest looked up from reference TRBV7-9 and TRBJ1-5, is DTGVSQNPRHKITKRGQNVTFRCDPISEHNRLYWYRQTLGQGPEFLTYFQNEAQLEKSRLLSDRFSAERPKGSFSTLEIQRTEQGDSAMYLCASSFGGGNNQPQHFGDGTRLSIL.

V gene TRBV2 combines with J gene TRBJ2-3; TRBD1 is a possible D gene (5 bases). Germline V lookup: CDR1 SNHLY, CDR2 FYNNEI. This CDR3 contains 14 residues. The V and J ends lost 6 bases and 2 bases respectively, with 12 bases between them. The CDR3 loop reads CASRTDRPTDTQYF. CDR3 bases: TGTGCCAGCAGGACAGACCGCCCCACAGATACGCAGTATTTT.

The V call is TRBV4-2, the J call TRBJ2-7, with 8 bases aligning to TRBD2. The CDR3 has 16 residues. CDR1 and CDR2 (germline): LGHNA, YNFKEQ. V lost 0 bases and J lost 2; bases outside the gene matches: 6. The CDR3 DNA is TGTGCCAGCAGCCAAGACAGCGGGAGTGATGCCTACGAGCAGTACTTC. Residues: CASSQDSGSDAYEQYF.

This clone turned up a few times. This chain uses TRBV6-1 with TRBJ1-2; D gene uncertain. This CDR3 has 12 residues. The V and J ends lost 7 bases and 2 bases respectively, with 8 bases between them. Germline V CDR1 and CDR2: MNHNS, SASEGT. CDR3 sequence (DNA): TGTGCCAGCAATAAAGTAAACTATGGCTACACCTTC. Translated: CASNKVNYGYTF.

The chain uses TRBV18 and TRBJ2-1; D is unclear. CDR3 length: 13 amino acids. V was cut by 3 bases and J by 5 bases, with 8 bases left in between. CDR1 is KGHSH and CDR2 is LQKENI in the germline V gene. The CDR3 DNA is TGTGCCAGCTCACCGTTAACTGACAATGAGCAGTTCTTC. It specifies CASSPLTDNEQFF.

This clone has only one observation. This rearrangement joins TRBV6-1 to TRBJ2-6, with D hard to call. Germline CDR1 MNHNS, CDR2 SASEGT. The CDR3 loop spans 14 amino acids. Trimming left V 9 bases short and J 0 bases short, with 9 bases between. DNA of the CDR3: TGTGCCAGTAAACAGTTCTCTGGGGCCAACGTCCTGACTTTC. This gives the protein CASKQFSGANVLTF.

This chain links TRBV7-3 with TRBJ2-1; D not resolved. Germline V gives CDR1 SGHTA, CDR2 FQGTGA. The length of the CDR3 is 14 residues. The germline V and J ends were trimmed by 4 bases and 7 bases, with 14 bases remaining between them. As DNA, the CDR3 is TGTGCCAGCAGCTCCCGGCGCCGGCTGAATGAGCAGTTCTTC. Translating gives CASSSRRRLNEQFF.

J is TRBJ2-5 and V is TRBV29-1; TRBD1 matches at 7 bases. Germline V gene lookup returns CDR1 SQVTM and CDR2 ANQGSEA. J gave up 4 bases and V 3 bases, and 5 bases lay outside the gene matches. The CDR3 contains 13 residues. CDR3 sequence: CSVDRGSTETQYF. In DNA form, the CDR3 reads TGCAGCGTTGACAGGGGGAGTACAGAGACCCAGTACTTC.

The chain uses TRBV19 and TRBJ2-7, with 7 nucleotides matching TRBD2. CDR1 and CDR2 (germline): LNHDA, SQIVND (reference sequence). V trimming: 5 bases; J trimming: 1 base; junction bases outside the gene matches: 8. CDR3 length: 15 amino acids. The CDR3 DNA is TGTGCCAGTAGTGACGCTTCGGGGGGTTCCTACGAGCAGTACTTC. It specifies CASSDASGGSYEQYF.

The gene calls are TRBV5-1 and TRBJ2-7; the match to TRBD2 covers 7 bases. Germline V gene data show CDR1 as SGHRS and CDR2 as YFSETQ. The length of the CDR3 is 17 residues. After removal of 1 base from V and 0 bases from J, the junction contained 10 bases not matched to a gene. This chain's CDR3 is CASSLRVSSGSSYEQYF. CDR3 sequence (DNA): TGCGCCAGCAGCTTGCGTGTATCTAGCGGTAGCTCCTACGAGCAGTACTTC.

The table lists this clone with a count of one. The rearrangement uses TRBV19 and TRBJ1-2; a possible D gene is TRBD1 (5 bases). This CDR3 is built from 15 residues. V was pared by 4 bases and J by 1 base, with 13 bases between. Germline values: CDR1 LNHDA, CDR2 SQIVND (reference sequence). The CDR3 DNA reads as TGTGCCAGTAGTAACCCAGGGCTTATTAACTATGGCTACACCTTC. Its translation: CASSNPGLINYGYTF.

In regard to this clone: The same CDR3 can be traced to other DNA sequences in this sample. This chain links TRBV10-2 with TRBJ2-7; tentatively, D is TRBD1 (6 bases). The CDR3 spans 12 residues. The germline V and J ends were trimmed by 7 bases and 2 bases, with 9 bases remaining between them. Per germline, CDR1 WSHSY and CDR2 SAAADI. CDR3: CASTGDTYEQYF. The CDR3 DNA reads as TGCGCCAGCACAGGGGACACCTACGAGCAGTACTTC.